This passage covers 9 T cell receptor beta chains from one sample sequenced in a study of blood T cell repertoires in COVID-19. Profiled with immunoSEQ multiplex PCR; TCRdb holds only in-frame clones, not every one. The top ten hold around 10% of the sample, which has roughly 99,000 clones, over 70% seen once. The sequenced material came from peripheral blood. Receptors were obtained from a woman of 80 years or more with acute or convalescent COVID-19.

This rearrangement joins TRBV30 to TRBJ1-2; perhaps TRBD1 as D (5 bases). Germline lookup yields CDR1 GTSNPN and CDR2 SVGIG (reference sequence). The CDR3 covers 12 residues. The CDR3 DNA reads as TGTGCAAAAGGGGCCTCTAACTATGGCTACACCTTC. This encodes CAKGASNYGYTF.

This sequence joins TRBV28 and TRBJ1-2; D is ambiguous. The CDR3 runs to 15 residues. V was trimmed by 4 bases and J by 5 bases, leaving 17 bases between them. Germline CDR1 reads MDHEN; CDR2 reads SYDVKM. CDR3 region: CASSSNGRRGYGYTF. The CDR3 DNA reads TGTGCCAGCAGTTCCAACGGGCGGAGAGGGTATGGCTACACCTTC.

The CDR3 sequence: CASSLTGANEKLFF. DNA of the CDR3: TGTGCCAGTAGTTTGACAGGGGCTAATGAAAAACTGTTTTTT. V is TRBV19 and J is TRBJ1-4; 8 nucleotides align to TRBD1. The CDR3 loop spans 14 amino acids. The trim removed 5 bases at V and 3 bases at J, leaving 2 bases unmatched. The germline V gene encodes CDR1 LNHDA and CDR2 SQIVND (reference sequence).

The chain employs TRBV5-4 and TRBJ2-3; weak D call: TRBD1 (6 bases). With 5 bases removed from V and 4 bases from J, the gap between germline ends came to 20 bases. Germline CDR1 is SGHNT and CDR2 is YYREEE (reference sequence). CDR3 length: 16 amino acids. CDR3 sequence (DNA): TGTGCCAGCAGTCATGGGGGCAGGGTCGGTTCAGATACGCAGTATTTT. It codes for CASSHGGRVGSDTQYF.

This chain uses TRBV19 with TRBJ1-2; 8 nucleotides align to TRBD1. V dropped 6 bases and J dropped 0; count of bases not matched to a gene: 3. The germline V gene encodes CDR1 LNHDA and CDR2 SQIVND (reference sequence). This CDR3 contains 14 residues. The CDR3 here is CASRGQVANYGYTF. Written as DNA, the CDR3 is TGTGCCAGTAGGGGACAGGTAGCTAACTATGGCTACACCTTC. Complete variable domain (other parts from reference TRBV19 and TRBJ1-2): DGGITQSPKYLFRKEGQNVTLSCEQNLNHDAMYWYRQDPGQGLRLIYYSQIVNDFQKGDIAEGYSVSREKKESFPLTVTSAQKNPTAFYLCASRGQVANYGYTFGSGTRLTVV.

This clone was found a few times. V usage is TRBV29-1 and J usage is TRBJ2-7; 9 bases align to TRBD1. CDR3 length: 15 residues. The V gene's germline CDR1 is SQVTM and CDR2 ANQGSEA. The junction had 13 bases not matched to a gene; V was cut back by 7 bases and J by 3 bases. The CDR3 region is CSASAGTGIRYEQYF. The CDR3 DNA is TGCAGCGCCTCGGCAGGGACAGGGATACGCTACGAGCAGTACTTC.

The chain employs TRBV5-1 and TRBJ2-3, with 9 bases lining up with TRBD2. V lost 4 bases to trimming and J lost 0 bases; unmatched junction nucleotides: 3. Germline CDR1 and CDR2: SGHRS and YFSETQ. The CDR3 has 15 amino acids. The DNA for the CDR3 is TGCGCCAGCAGCCCTAGCGGGGAGAGCACAGATACGCAGTATTTT. Translated: CASSPSGESTDTQYF.

The chain carries TRBV28 and TRBJ1-1, with D possibly being TRBD1 (5 bases). Germline values: CDR1 MDHEN, CDR2 SYDVKM. The CDR3 length is 15 residues. V lost 5 bases and J lost 5, with 18 bases in between. DNA of the CDR3: TGTGCCAGCAGTACGGGAGGGGCGGCGAAGACTGAAGCTTTCTTT. Its protein product is CASSTGGAAKTEAFF.

In DNA form, the CDR3 reads TGTGCCAGCTCACCTAGCGGGGGGGCCCCCTACAATGAGCAGTTCTTC. This translates into CASSPSGGAPYNEQFF. The chain joins TRBV18 to TRBJ2-1, with 11 bases aligning to TRBD2. The CDR3 is made up of 16 amino acids. Germline CDR1 KGHSH, CDR2 LQKENI. V gave up 3 bases and J gave up 2 bases; unmatched junction bases: 3.